These 32 T cell receptor beta chains came from one sample sequenced in a study of post-analysis software for immune sequencing data. Unique molecular identifiers were built into the TCR beta cDNA libraries. TCRdb processed the PCR reads anew with MiXCR; each CDR3 protein has one entry. The profile shows hundreds of thousands of distinct CDR3 sequences, about 50% of them singletons. General observations from the study: Elevated frequency relative to controls characterized several TRBV segments in patients, TRBV5-6, TRBV5-1 and TRBV20-1 among them.

Antigens of these TCRs are unknown. The sequenced sample was blood. The receptors here all came from a girl under 18 with multiple sclerosis.

The chain uses TRBV5-1 and TRBJ2-5; 8 bases match TRBD2. The ends lost 4 bases at V and 2 bases at J; junction bases unmatched: 4. The V gene's germline CDR1 is SGHRS and CDR2 YFSETQ. The CDR3 is made up of 14 amino acids. This CDR3 is CASSAGGSQETQYF. CDR3 DNA: TGCGCCAGCAGCGCGGGGGGTAGTCAAGAGACCCAGTACTTC.

This clonotype was observed a handful of times. J is TRBJ1-2 and V is TRBV29-1, with 7 bases matching TRBD1. The CDR3 has 13 residues. V dropped 2 bases and J dropped 3; count of bases not matched to a gene: 3. Germline V gene data show CDR1 as SQVTM and CDR2 as ANQGSEA. CDR3 coding DNA: TGCAGCGTTGAATTTGGGACAGACTATGGCTACACCTTC. This translates into CSVEFGTDYGYTF. Supplemented by reference TRBV29-1 and TRBJ1-2, the full variable domain reads SAVISQKPSRDICQRGTSLTIQCQVDSQVTMMFWYRQQPGQSLTLIATANQGSEATYESGFVIDKFPISRPNLTFSTLTVSNMSPEDSSIYLCSVEFGTDYGYTFGSGTRLTVV.

The genes are TRBV4-1 and TRBJ2-4; D is possibly TRBD1 (5 bases). The DNA end is more similar to TRBJ2-7, so the J call may be wrong. CDR3 size: 17 residues. The germline gives CDR1 MGHRA, CDR2 YSYEKL. In DNA form, the CDR3 reads TGCGCCAGCAGCCAAGAAACATCAGGGCACTACGGCTACGAGCAGTACTTC. Protein sequence: CASSQETSGHYGYEQYF.

This clonotype was seen many times. The chain uses TRBV12-3 or TRBV12-4 and TRBJ2-3; 7 bases map to TRBD1. V was pared by 7 bases and J by 4 bases, with 8 bases of the junction left unmatched. This CDR3 comprises 14 residues. CDR3 coding DNA: TGTGCCAGCACCTACAGGGGCGCGCCAGATACGCAGTATTTT. Protein product: CASTYRGAPDTQYF.

The chain carries TRBV6-1 and TRBJ1-5; D gene unclear. Germline lookup yields CDR1 MNHNS and CDR2 SASEGT. The CDR3 contains 13 residues. V lost 7 bases and J lost 0, with 7 bases in between. The CDR3 is CASNPNSNQPQHF. DNA of the CDR3: TGTGCCAGCAATCCGAATAGCAATCAGCCCCAGCATTTT.

V and J are TRBV9 and TRBJ2-7, with D perhaps TRBD1 or TRBD2 (5 bases each). Trimming pared 4 bases from V and 2 bases from J, leaving 16 bases between. Germline assignment: CDR1 SGDLS and CDR2 YYNGEE. The CDR3 runs to 15 residues. CDR3 nucleotides: TGTGCCAGCAGCCCCGGGACCAGCCTCGCCTACGAGCAGTACTTC. As protein: CASSPGTSLAYEQYF.

This clonotype was detected a few times. This chain connects TRBV6-5 to TRBJ1-2, with D perhaps TRBD1 (5 bases). The CDR3 length is 15 residues. Germline V lookup: CDR1 MNHEY, CDR2 SVGAGI. Deletions cut 7 bases from V and 3 bases from J, with 18 bases between. The CDR3 spells CASTQGGEGHYGYTF. CDR3 DNA: TGTGCCAGCACCCAGGGCGGGGAGGGGCACTATGGCTACACCTTC.

The rearrangement joins TRBV20-1 to TRBJ2-1; the D gene could be TRBD1 or TRBD2 (5 bases each). The CDR3 runs 14 residues. V shed 3 bases and J shed 4 bases, with 13 bases lying between them. Germline assignment: CDR1 DFQATT and CDR2 SNEGSKA (reference sequence). The CDR3 bases are TGCAGTGCTAGGGGGACCTGGGCGTACAATGAGCAGTTCTTC. It codes for CSARGTWAYNEQFF.

This clonotype was seen only a few times. One end of the junction varies from germline; a read error may be responsible. This CDR3 is CASSVTAFPNNVQFF. The CDR3 nucleotides are TGTGCCAGCAGCGTCACAGCGTTTCCAAACAATGTGCAGTTCTTC. The V and J genes are TRBV6-5 and TRBJ2-1, with D uncertain. CDR1 is MNHEY, CDR2 SVGAGI, per germline. The CDR3 runs 15 residues.

In this sample, this clonotype turned up once. V gene TRBV20-1 combines with J gene TRBJ2-1, with 7 nucleotides matching TRBD2. With 6 bases clipped from V and 4 bases from J, the junction kept 12 bases outside the gene matches. Looked up from germline, CDR1 is DFQATT and CDR2 is SNEGSKA (reference sequence). The CDR3 runs to 15 residues. As DNA, the CDR3 is TGCAGTGCCACAACTAGCGAAGGCTTTTACAATGAGCAGTTCTTC. This codes for CSATTSEGFYNEQFF.

The table lists this clonotype with a few counts. The chain is built from TRBV20-1 and TRBJ2-1; perhaps TRBD2 as D (6 bases). This CDR3 comprises 14 residues. V was pared by 1 base and J by 12 bases, with 19 bases between. Germline lookup yields CDR1 DFQATT and CDR2 SNEGSKA (reference sequence). The CDR3: CSARVFGRMEGQFF. The CDR3 DNA reads TGCAGTGCTAGAGTCTTCGGGCGGATGGAGGGGCAGTTCTTC.

This clonotype occurred once. The genes are TRBV10-2 and TRBJ2-4; tentative D call: TRBD2 (6 bases). CDR1 is WSHSY and CDR2 is SAAADI in the germline V gene. Trimming pared 7 bases from V and 3 bases from J, leaving 19 bases between. The CDR3 runs 16 residues. CDR3 nucleotide sequence: TGCGCCAGCACCCCTCTAGAAGGGCGGGGCAAAAACATTCAGTACTTC. Translation gives CASTPLEGRGKNIQYF.

This clonotype was observed a handful of times. The gene calls are TRBV7-3 and TRBJ2-5; D might be TRBD2 (5 bases). Germline V lookup: CDR1 SGHTA, CDR2 FQGTGA. With 1 base removed from V and 3 bases from J, the gap between germline ends came to 6 bases. The CDR3 spans 13 residues. The CDR3 protein is CASSLMREETQYF. Here the CDR3 DNA reads TGTGCCAGCAGCTTAATGCGGGAAGAGACCCAGTACTTC.

The chain uses TRBV3-1 and TRBJ2-7; D gene unclear. V was clipped by 2 bases and J by 1 base, with 6 bases between them. CDR1 LGHDT and CDR2 YNNKEL come from the germline V gene (reference sequence). This CDR3 region has 13 residues. This chain's CDR3 is CASSQLGSYEQYF. CDR3 nucleotide sequence: TGTGCCAGCAGCCAACTCGGGTCCTACGAGCAGTACTTC.

This clonotype has only a few counts. A much larger clone differs by one base, so this may be a read error. The chain combines TRBV24-1 with TRBJ2-5, with unresolved D. Deletions cut 3 bases from V and 11 bases from J, with 27 bases between. Germline CDR1 is KGHDR and CDR2 is SFDVKD. The CDR3 extends over 17 amino acids. The CDR3 region has the DNA TGTGCCACCAGTGATCCCTCCGCTGACTCAGCAGGCGATGAGCAGTACTTC. It translates to CATSDPSADSAGDEQYF.

A few counts support this clonotype. The gene calls are TRBV4-1 and TRBJ1-2; tentatively, D is TRBD1 (6 bases). V was cut by 1 base and J by 4 bases, with 16 bases left in between. CDR1 and CDR2 from the germline V gene are MGHRA and YSYEKL. This CDR3 is built from 16 residues. CDR3 nucleotide sequence: TGCGCCAGCAGCCAAGCGTTTCGGGGGGCGCTCTATGGCTACACCTTC. Translating it yields CASSQAFRGALYGYTF.

The chain recombines TRBV7-9 with TRBJ2-3; TRBD2 is a possible D gene (5 bases). The V gene's germline CDR1 is SEHNR and CDR2 FQNEAQ (reference sequence). The V and J ends lost 4 bases and 0 bases respectively, with 17 bases between them. The CDR3 runs 17 residues. CDR3 residues: CASSSPYGNPSTDTQYF. CDR3 DNA: TGTGCCAGCAGCTCCCCGTACGGGAACCCTAGCACAGATACGCAGTATTTT.

This chain links TRBV10-3 with TRBJ1-1, with D unresolved. The germline V and J ends were trimmed by 5 bases and 4 bases, with 8 bases remaining between them. This CDR3 contains 12 residues. The germline CDR1 and CDR2 sequences are ENHRY and SYGVKD. Here the CDR3 DNA reads TGTGCCATCAGTACCAGGTTCACTGAAGCTTTCTTT. Protein: CAISTRFTEAFF.

V is TRBV3-1 and J is TRBJ2-7; D might be TRBD1 or TRBD2, each matching 6 bases. CDR1 and CDR2 (germline): LGHDT, YNNKEL (reference sequence). With 4 bases removed from V and 3 bases from J, the gap between germline ends came to 16 bases. There are 15 residues in the CDR3. The CDR3 DNA is TGTGCCAGCAGCCCCGACAGGTGGGGGGACTACGAGCAGTACTTC. It encodes CASSPDRWGDYEQYF.

This chain uses TRBV10-3 with TRBJ1-2, with 8 bases fitting TRBD1. V was clipped by 10 bases and J by 4 bases; unmatched bases: 14. The CDR3 loop spans 15 amino acids. From germline, CDR1 is ENHRY and CDR2 SYGVKD. CDR3 bases: TGTGCCACCCAGAAAACGTCGACAGGGGCCTATGGCTACACCTTC. It codes for CATQKTSTGAYGYTF.

J is TRBJ2-7 and V is TRBV6-6; no firm D call. Germline V gives CDR1 MNHNY, CDR2 SVGAGI (reference sequence). The CDR3 totals 14 residues. Trimming took 4 bases from V and 0 from J, leaving 10 bases between them. DNA of the CDR3: TGTGCCAGCAGTTCAGTCCACAGCTCCTACGAGCAGTACTTC. Its translation is CASSSVHSSYEQYF.

This clonotype was counted at least ten times. The chain is built from TRBV29-1 and TRBJ2-6; 8 positions agree with TRBD1. Per germline, CDR1 SQVTM and CDR2 ANQGSEA. Unmatched junction bases numbered 4, after V lost 7 bases and J lost 2 bases. This CDR3 is 14 amino acids long. CDR3 loop: CSATTGAGANVLTF. The DNA of the CDR3 is TGCAGCGCAACGACAGGGGCTGGGGCCAACGTCCTGACTTTC.

This clonotype has more than one count but fewer than ten. V and J are TRBV6-2 or TRBV6-3 and TRBJ2-1; D is unclear. Trimming took off 3 bases at V and 5 bases at J, with 8 bases between the two ends. The CDR3 is 13 residues long. In germline, CDR1 is MNHEY, CDR2 SVGEGT. CDR3 sequence reads: CASSYIPDNEQFF. DNA of the CDR3: TGTGCCAGCAGTTATATACCGGACAATGAGCAGTTCTTC.

The CDR3 loop reads CASSLVAGAFTDTQYF. CDR3 coding DNA: TGTGCCAGCAGCTTAGTTGCGGGTGCGTTCACAGATACGCAGTATTTT. The rearrangement uses TRBV11-1 and TRBJ2-3, with D maybe TRBD2 (5 bases). Germline V CDR1 and CDR2: SGHAT, FQDESV (reference sequence). This CDR3 spans 16 amino acids. V lost 1 base to trimming and J lost 2 bases, with 13 bases between them.

The chain couples TRBV5-1 to TRBJ2-7, with D possibly matching TRBD2 (5 bases). In germline, CDR1 is SGHRS, CDR2 YFSETQ. CDR3 length equals 13 residues. V lost 0 bases and J lost 5, with 9 bases in between. The CDR3 loop reads CASSLAGEHEQYF. The CDR3 DNA reads as TGCGCCAGCAGCTTGGCCGGGGAGCACGAGCAGTACTTC.

The chain combines TRBV7-2 with TRBJ1-2, with 7 nucleotides matching TRBD1. Germline CDR1 reads SGHTA; CDR2 reads FQGNSA. V lost 5 bases to trimming and J lost 3 bases; unmatched junction nucleotides: 12. The length of the CDR3 is 16 residues. The CDR3 bases are TGTGCCAGCAGCACGTCGGCCGGGACAGCCGACTATGGCTACACCTTC. Translated, it gives CASSTSAGTADYGYTF.

This clonotype was seen a handful of times. The J gene is TRBJ2-5, the V gene TRBV3-1; possible D gene TRBD1, 6 bases. Between the trimmed V and J ends, which lost 4 bases and 7 bases, there was a span of 16 bases. From germline, CDR1 is LGHDT and CDR2 YNNKEL (reference sequence). CDR3 length: 14 amino acids. The CDR3 spells CASSPSTGWGTQYF. The CDR3 nucleotides are TGTGCCAGCAGCCCGTCGACAGGTTGGGGGACCCAGTACTTC.

The chain combines TRBV5-1 with TRBJ2-7; no definite D call. Germline V gives CDR1 SGHRS, CDR2 YFSETQ. The length of the CDR3 is 12 residues. Between the trimmed V and J ends, which lost 7 bases and 2 bases, there was a span of 10 bases. CDR3 DNA sequence: TGCGCCAGCGCGCCAGGAACCTACGAGCAGTACTTC. Amino acid sequence: CASAPGTYEQYF. Based on the CDR3 plus reference TRBV5-1 and TRBJ2-7, the full variable domain is KAGVTQTPRYLIKTRGQQVTLSCSPISGHRSVSWYQQTPGQGLQFLFEYFSETQRNKGNFPGRFSGRQFSNSRSEMNVSTLELGDSALYLCASAPGTYEQYFGPGTRLTVT.

The gene calls are TRBV6-5 and TRBJ2-3, with 10 bases lining up with TRBD2. Germline-derived CDR1 and CDR2 are MNHEY and SVGAGI. V was clipped by 0 bases and J by 2 bases; unmatched bases: 8. The CDR3 is 18 residues long. The CDR3 loop reads CASSYSYLAGEDTDTQYF. The CDR3 DNA reads as TGTGCCAGCAGTTACTCGTACCTAGCGGGGGAGGACACAGATACGCAGTATTTT.

This chain links TRBV20-1 with TRBJ2-7; perhaps TRBD1 as D (6 bases). Per the germline V gene, CDR1 is DFQATT and CDR2 is SNEGSKA (reference sequence). V lost 1 base and J 2 bases, leaving 12 bases between the germline ends. The CDR3 spans 14 residues. CDR3 sequence reads: CSARGGTRTYEQYF. The CDR3 nucleotides read TGCAGTGCTAGAGGGGGGACAAGAACCTACGAGCAGTACTTC.

This clonotype was seen only a few times. The chain has TRBV29-1 and TRBJ2-1; D might be TRBD1 or TRBD2, each matching 6 bases. Germline CDR1 reads SQVTM; CDR2 reads ANQGSEA. Trimming took off 6 bases at V and 2 bases at J, with 11 bases between the two ends. The CDR3 is 13 amino acids. This chain's CDR3 is CSVGGRAYNEQFF. CDR3 in DNA: TGCAGCGTCGGGGGCAGGGCCTACAATGAGCAGTTCTTC.

Notes on this clonotype: At one end the junction does not follow the germline gene, possibly because of a read error. This CDR3 reads CSTRGPSHEQFF. The DNA of the CDR3 is TGCAGTACTAGGGGCCCTTCCCATGAGCAGTTCTTC. The rearrangement joins TRBV20-1 to TRBJ2-1; tentatively, D is TRBD1 or TRBD2 (5 bases each). Germline values: CDR1 DFQATT, CDR2 SNEGSKA (reference sequence). This CDR3 is 12 amino acids long.